The T cell receptor beta chain described here comes from a study of beta chain features in type 1 diabetes. Notes on the study in general: For cells with high TCR expression, cDNA sequencing could yield over-representation. All four CD4+ subsets from Type 1 diabetes patients carried moderately but significantly shorter TCRB CDR3s. VDJ junctions from patients with type 1 diabetes contained fewer insertions and more deletions.

This clone was seen more than once but under ten times. Its antigen is currently unknown. Since all of the isolated RNA was reverse transcribed, expressed TCRB transcripts were what got sequenced. Produced via immunoSEQ multiplex PCR; TCRdb's table is partial and in-frame only. The table includes about 930,000 clones, around a sixth detected once. Per donor, one heparinised blood draw averaged roughly 110 mL. This TCR came from a woman younger than 30 in good health. The material sequenced was naive CD4+ T cells from blood.

In DNA, the CDR3 is TGTGCCAGCAGCCAAGGCCCAGCGGGAGTGTACAATGAGCAGTTCTTC. This sequence encodes CASSQGPAGVYNEQFF. The chain links TRBV4-2 to TRBJ2-1, with 8 bases lining up with TRBD2. The CDR3 extends over 16 amino acids. J was trimmed by 4 bases and V by 1 base; bases with no gene match: 6. The germline CDR1 and CDR2 sequences are LGHNA and YNFKEQ.